This T cell receptor beta chain was documented in a study of cytomegalovirus exposure and HLA in healthy donors. Study summary: Both the roughly 120 validation repertoires and the approximately 640 first-cohort repertoires used the same platform, as reported by a later analysis. The study's findings and limits: There were some public TCRs occurring in many donors, but most TCR sequences were rare. CMV antigen specificity of a few CMV-associated chains was confirmed in vitro.

Some clones are missing from TCRdb's copy, which holds only in-frame ones; the method was immunoSEQ multiplex PCR. The repertoire holds 99,000 or so clones, about 86% seen once, with 3% to 4% in the top ten. Points on this clone: Its antigen remains unknown.

The donors were in the approximately 110-subject validation cohort; that cohort was separate from the roughly 700-subject first cohort. The CDR3 extends over 14 amino acids. Germline V lookup: CDR1 MDHEN, CDR2 SYDVKM. The V and J ends lost 1 base and 8 bases respectively, with 14 bases between them. The chain couples TRBV28 to TRBJ1-2; possible D gene TRBD1, 5 bases. Source material: PBMCs. This receptor was taken from a woman between 18 and 30 years old in good health and CMV-seropositive. This CDR3 reads CASSLSGGLEGYTF. CDR3 bases: TGTGCCAGCAGTTTATCGGGGGGGTTGGAGGGCTACACCTTC.